This is a list of T cell receptor beta chains from one sample in a study of CD8 T cells in ankylosing spondylitis. One entry per CDR3 protein results from TCRdb running MiXCR on the 5' RACE reads. The sample has some 220,000 distinct CDR3 sequences; less than 9.5% are singletons. The material sequenced was blood, either unsorted or a sorted T cell fraction (not recorded which). The source is a female donor with ankylosing spondylitis or in good health (not recorded which). CDR3s include the opening cysteine and the closing phenylalanine or tryptophan. The order of the fields is clone size, D gene, J gene, V gene, CDR3 protein, CDR3 DNA. A D gene is named only where the DNA matches it firmly. Rows may omit the clone size; those that give it use once, few, many or a size class.

- TRBD1 TRBJ2-7 TRBV12-3/TRBV12-4 CASSTTRDRGYEQYF TGTGCCAGCAGTACTACCAGGGACAGGGGCTACGAGCAGTACTTC
many - TRBJ1-1 TRBV12-3/TRBV12-4 CASSTPPRKNTEAFF TGTGCCAGCAGTACACCCCCGCGAAAGAACACTGAAGCTTTCTTT
many - TRBJ2-7 TRBV6-2/TRBV6-3 CASRLRRASYEQYF TGTGCCAGCCGCCTAAGGCGGGCGTCCTACGAGCAGTACTTC
many TRBD1 TRBJ2-2 TRBV9 CASTQGLSNTGELFF TGTGCCAGCACACAGGGGCTATCGAACACCGGGGAGCTGTTTTTT
few - TRBJ2-5 TRBV20-1 CSATGTDITQETQYF TGCAGTGCAACCGGGACGGACATAACACAAGAGACCCAGTACTTC
many - TRBJ1-3 TRBV29-1 CSVDGSSSGNTIYF TGCAGCGTTGACGGTAGCTCCTCTGGAAACACCATATATTTT
many - TRBJ1-5 TRBV7-9 CASSLGGSYSNQPQHF TGTGCCAGCAGCTTAGGAGGGTCTTATAGCAATCAGCCCCAGCATTTT
many - TRBJ1-5 TRBV12-3/TRBV12-4 CASSSMSDGGQPQHF TGTGCCAGCAGTTCGATGTCGGACGGTGGACAGCCCCAGCATTTT
- - TRBJ1-5 TRBV12-3/TRBV12-4 CASSLEGPPVGSNQPQHF TGTGCCAGCAGTTTAGAGGGGCCTCCTGTTGGGAGCAATCAGCCCCAGCATTTT
many TRBD1 TRBJ1-4 TRBV27 CASSTTGDRPNEKLFF TGTGCCAGCAGCACCACCGGGGACAGACCTAATGAAAAACTGTTTTTT
many - TRBJ1-1 TRBV7-6 CASSPQGQRMNTEAFF TGTGCCAGCAGCCCCCAAGGGCAGCGCATGAACACTGAAGCTTTCTTT
many TRBD2 TRBJ2-3 TRBV12-3/TRBV12-4 CASSGRTSGISPTDTQYF TGTGCCAGCAGTGGGCGGACTAGCGGGATCTCCCCCACAGATACGCAGTATTTT
many - TRBJ2-3 TRBV20-1 CSARDQRFGDTQYF TGCAGTGCTAGAGATCAGCGGTTTGGAGATACGCAGTATTTT
many TRBD2 TRBJ2-5 TRBV7-2 CASSREGSGVETQYF TGTGCCAGCAGCCGGGAGGGGTCAGGGGTAGAGACCCAGTACTTC
many - TRBJ2-1 TRBV5-1 CASSGQGGYNEQFF TGCGCCAGCAGCGGCCAGGGGGGCTACAATGAGCAGTTCTTC
many - TRBJ2-5 TRBV12-3/TRBV12-4 CASSRRAKQETQYF TGTGCCAGCAGTCGGAGGGCCAAGCAAGAGACCCAGTACTTC
few TRBD1 TRBJ1-2 TRBV28 CASRHQDRVGDGYTF TGTGCCAGCAGGCACCAGGACAGGGTCGGCGATGGCTACACCTTC
many - TRBJ2-7 TRBV15 CATSRDMGYEQYF TGTGCCACCAGCAGAGACATGGGCTACGAGCAGTACTTC
many TRBD2 TRBJ2-7 TRBV12-3/TRBV12-4 CASSSLTSGGALKQYF TGTGCCAGCAGTTCCCTTACTAGCGGGGGGGCCTTGAAGCAGTACTTC
many TRBD1 TRBJ1-1 TRBV12-3/TRBV12-4 CASSSYRGTEAFF TGTGCCAGCAGTTCTTACAGGGGGACTGAAGCTTTCTTT
many - TRBJ2-5 TRBV10-3 CAISAREETQYF TGTGCCATCAGTGCCAGGGAGGAGACCCAGTACTTC
many - TRBJ2-7 TRBV27 CASSLSFGGSYEQYF TGTGCCAGCAGTTTATCGTTTGGGGGGTCCTACGAGCAGTACTTC
many TRBD1 TRBJ2-7 TRBV29-1 CSVTGQTNEQYF TGCAGCGTGACGGGACAGACGAACGAGCAGTACTTC
many TRBD1 TRBJ2-3 TRBV7-3 CASSLDRATDTQYF TGTGCCAGCAGCTTAGACAGGGCGACAGATACGCAGTATTTT
many - TRBJ2-5 TRBV20-1 CSARDPATLQETQYF TGCAGTGCTAGAGATCCTGCTACCCTCCAAGAGACCCAGTACTTC
- TRBD1 TRBJ1-1 TRBV7-9 CASSQPGTANTEAFF TGTGCCAGCAGCCAACCCGGGACAGCAAACACTGAAGCTTTCTTT
once - TRBJ2-1 TRBV30 CAWNLRKSNEQFF TGTGCCTGGAATCTGAGGAAAAGCAATGAGCAGTTCTTC
many - TRBJ2-7 TRBV12-3/TRBV12-4 CASSLGRAATSKQYF TGTGCCAGCAGTTTAGGGAGGGCTGCAACTTCGAAGCAGTACTTC
many - TRBJ1-2 TRBV6-1 CASSESRPRHAF TGTGCCAGCAGTGAATCAAGGCCGCGTCACGCCTTC
many TRBD2 TRBJ2-2 TRBV4-3 CASSQHLAGEANTGELFF TGCGCCAGCAGCCAACACCTAGCGGGAGAAGCGAACACCGGGGAGCTGTTTTTT
many TRBD2 TRBJ2-3 TRBV3-1 CASIPPSGRPTDTQYF TGTGCCAGCATCCCTCCTAGCGGGAGGCCAACAGATACGCAGTATTTT
- - TRBJ2-1 TRBV7-9 CASSFQGIYNEQFF TGTGCCAGCAGCTTCCAGGGAATCTACAATGAGCAGTTCTTC
few - TRBJ2-4 TRBV12-3/TRBV12-4 CASSRISADRNIQYF TGTGCCAGCAGTCGAATTTCGGCAGATAGAAACATTCAGTACTTC
many TRBD2 TRBJ2-3 TRBV7-9 CASSPLSAGVRDTQYF TGTGCCAGCAGCCCCCTGTCAGCGGGAGTTAGAGATACGCAGTATTTT
many - TRBJ2-7 TRBV20-1 CSAASGLATYEQYF TGCAGTGCCGCGAGTGGGCTAGCAACCTACGAGCAGTACTTC
- - TRBJ1-2 TRBV29-1 CSVAPRQSRGYTF TGCAGCGTTGCCCCCCGACAGTCGCGCGGCTACACCTTC
few TRBD1 TRBJ1-6 TRBV7-8 CASSLGDRGPSPLHF TGTGCCAGCAGCTTAGGGGACAGGGGGCCTTCACCCCTCCACTTT
many - TRBJ2-1 TRBV7-2 CASSLGRAYNEQFF TGTGCCAGCAGCTTAGGCAGGGCCTACAATGAGCAGTTCTTC
few TRBD1 TRBJ2-1 TRBV7-9 CASSLVDRGYNEQFF TGTGCCAGCAGCTTAGTGGACAGGGGCTACAATGAGCAGTTCTTC
many TRBD2 TRBJ2-3 TRBV11-3 CASSLWGLAGTDTQYF TGTGCCAGCAGCTTATGGGGACTAGCGGGAACCGATACGCAGTATTTT
many TRBD1 TRBJ1-5 TRBV6-2/TRBV6-3 CASSDGTVPQPQHF TGTGCCAGCAGTGACGGGACAGTTCCTCAGCCCCAGCATTTT
many - TRBJ1-2 TRBV5-1 CASSPWDRANYGYTF TGCGCCAGCAGCCCTTGGGACCGAGCTAACTATGGCTACACCTTC